The 7 T cell receptor beta chains below come from one sample, sequenced in a study of shared clonotypes between healthy human individuals. Sequenced by immunoSEQ multiplex PCR; TCRdb stores in-frame clones only, minus some. The top ten clones hold roughly 1.2% of a sample with about 1.5 million clones, roughly 95% of them seen once. The sequencing input was naive CD4+ T cells sorted from blood. Subset meaning: CD45RA+ positively selected. The receptors originated from a man in his thirties or forties in good health.

The chain recombines TRBV21-1 with TRBJ2-2; the D call TRBD1 from the table was never checked on the DNA. TRBV21-1 represents a pseudogene. This CDR3 contains 17 residues. CDR3 nucleotides: TGTGCCAGCAGCGCCAAGGGACAGGCCTATTACACCGGGGAGCTGTTTTTT. It translates to CASSAKGQAYYTGELFF.

The chain employs TRBV7-9 and TRBJ1-2, with D uncertain. Trimming took off 5 bases at V and 2 bases at J, with 9 bases between the two ends. The CDR3 is made up of 13 amino acids. Germline V gene sequence: CDR1 SEHNR, CDR2 FQNEAQ (reference sequence). This CDR3 reads CASSRPGNYGYTF. CDR3 nucleotides: TGTGCCAGCAGCAGGCCGGGGAACTATGGCTACACCTTC.

The chain joins TRBV5-1 to TRBJ2-7, with 11 nucleotides matching TRBD2. J lost 4 bases, V lost 3 bases, and 6 bases had no gene match. In germline, CDR1 is SGHRS, CDR2 YFSETQ. The CDR3 runs 15 residues. CDR3 protein: CASSSPGLAAYEQYF. CDR3 nucleotide sequence: TGCGCCAGCAGCTCTCCGGGACTAGCGGCTTACGAGCAGTACTTC.

The chain is built from TRBV27 and TRBJ2-7; TRBD1 aligns across 8 bases. The CDR3 has 12 residues. The germline gives CDR1 MNHEY, CDR2 SMNVEV (reference sequence). After removal of 10 bases from V and 5 bases from J, the junction contained 7 bases not matched to a gene. This chain's CDR3 is CANPDRAHEQYF. The CDR3 DNA reads TGTGCCAACCCGGACAGGGCCCACGAGCAGTACTTC.

V gene TRBV7-2 combines with J gene TRBJ2-7, with 9 nucleotides matching TRBD2. Germline V gives CDR1 SGHTA, CDR2 FQGNSA. With 0 bases clipped from V and 2 bases from J, the junction kept 2 bases outside the gene matches. The length of the CDR3 is 15 residues. CDR3 sequence reads: CASSLASSGTYEQYF. The CDR3 DNA reads as TGTGCCAGCAGCTTAGCGTCTAGCGGGACCTACGAGCAGTACTTC.

The V and J genes are TRBV5-1 and TRBJ2-3; D remains ambiguous. Per the germline V gene, CDR1 is SGHRS and CDR2 is YFSETQ. The CDR3 extends over 16 amino acids. V lost 0 bases and J lost 5, with 16 bases in between. The CDR3 region is CASSLDSIARRDTQYF. DNA for the CDR3: TGCGCCAGCAGCTTGGACAGCATCGCACGTAGAGATACGCAGTATTTT.

This CDR3 is CASSPEGGSGWGYEQYF. CDR3 DNA sequence: TGTGCCAGCAGTCCCGAGGGGGGGTCAGGGTGGGGCTACGAGCAGTACTTC. The V call is TRBV27, the J call TRBJ2-7; TRBD2 might be the D (7 bases). V lost 5 bases, J lost 3 bases, and 23 bases lay in between. This CDR3 comprises 17 residues. The germline V gene encodes CDR1 MNHEY and CDR2 SMNVEV (reference sequence).